This T cell receptor (beta chain) appears in the sequencing data of a study of CD8+ T cells in alopecia areata. Treatment meaning: oral pan-JAK inhibitor, 5-10 mg twice daily. Following RNA extraction, reverse transcription yielded cDNA that acted as the sequencing template. Assay: immunoSEQ multiplex PCR; the TCRdb copy retains only in-frame clones and omits some. The top ten hold 15% to 20% of the sample, which has 75,000 to 100,000 clones, about two thirds seen once. Notes on the study in general: For patients receiving tofacitinib, scalp clonality and expanded CD8+ clones among the top 100 significantly decreased.

This clone occurred many times. Its antigen remains unidentified. This sample comprised CD8+ T cells sorted from blood, obtained at week 44, from a patient treated with tofacitinib. The sequence was obtained from a human donor with alopecia areata.

The CDR3 DNA sequence: TGTGCCAGTAGTCCTGGGACAAATAGCAATCAGCCCCAGCATTTT. This sequence encodes CASSPGTNSNQPQHF. The rearrangement joins TRBV19 to TRBJ1-5, with D possibly TRBD1 on 6 matching bases. This CDR3 has 15 amino acids. CDR1 is LNHDA and CDR2 is SQIVND in the germline V gene (reference sequence). V gave up 5 bases and J gave up 0 bases, with 11 bases separating them.